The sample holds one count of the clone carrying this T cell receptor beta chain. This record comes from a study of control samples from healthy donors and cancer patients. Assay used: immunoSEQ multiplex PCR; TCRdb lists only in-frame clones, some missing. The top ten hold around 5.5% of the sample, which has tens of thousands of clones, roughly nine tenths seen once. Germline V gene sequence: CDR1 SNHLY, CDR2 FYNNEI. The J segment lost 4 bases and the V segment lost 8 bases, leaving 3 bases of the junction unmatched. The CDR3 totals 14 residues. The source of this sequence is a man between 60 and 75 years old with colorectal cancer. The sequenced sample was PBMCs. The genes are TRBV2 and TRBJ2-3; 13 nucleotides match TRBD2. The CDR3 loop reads CASRLAGGPDTQYF. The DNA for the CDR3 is TGTGCCAGCCGACTAGCGGGGGGCCCAGATACGCAGTATTTT.